These 8 T cell receptor beta chains came from one sample sequenced in a study of a mutant IDH1 vaccine in newly diagnosed glioma. Antigen specificity for these receptors is unknown. Clones were read by immunoSEQ multiplex PCR, and TCRdb kept only the in-frame ones, dropping some. The table records about 42,000 clones, around 85% of them present only once. Time point in this sample: week 5, during vaccination. Each vaccine dose was 300 ug of mutant IDH1 20-mer peptide, with topical imiquimod. Sequenced here: PBMCs, sampled from a glioma patient whose treatment included an IDH1 peptide vaccine. The source of these receptors is a man in his forties with glioma.

The chain joins TRBV11-2 to TRBJ1-2, with D unresolved. The CDR3 runs 15 residues. With 1 base removed from V and 1 base from J, the gap between germline ends came to 10 bases. Germline V gene sequence: CDR1 SGHAT, CDR2 FQNNGV. The CDR3 spells CASSLGSGVNYGYTF. CDR3 coding DNA: TGTGCCAGCAGCTTAGGATCGGGTGTTAACTATGGCTACACCTTC.

The chain joins TRBV7-9 to TRBJ1-5, with 8 bases lining up with TRBD1. V trimming: 5 bases; J trimming: 6 bases; junction bases outside the gene matches: 6. CDR1 and CDR2 from the germline V gene are SEHNR and FQNEAQ (reference sequence). The CDR3 length is 14 residues. CDR3 nucleotide sequence: TGTGCCAGCAGCCCAGGGGGCCCGGGTCAGCCCCAGCATTTT. This sequence encodes CASSPGGPGQPQHF.

The CDR3 here is CASSLFQGAYNEQFF. The CDR3 DNA follows: TGTGCCAGCAGCTTATTCCAGGGCGCCTACAATGAGCAGTTCTTC. The chain joins TRBV7-6 to TRBJ2-1; D possibly corresponds to TRBD1 (5 bases). CDR3 length: 15 amino acids. Trimming pared 2 bases from V and 2 bases from J, leaving 10 bases between. The germline V gene has CDR1 SGHVS and CDR2 FNYEAQ. The full variable domain, rest sourced from reference TRBV7-6 and TRBJ2-1, is GAGVSQSPRYKVTKRGQDVALRCDPISGHVSLYWYRQALGQGPEFLTYFNYEAQQDKSGLPNDRFSAERPEGSISTLTIQRTEQRDSAMYRCASSLFQGAYNEQFFGPGTRLTVL.

This rearrangement joins TRBV19 to TRBJ2-2; 13 nucleotides align to TRBD2. The ends lost 4 bases at V and 9 bases at J; junction bases unmatched: 8. Germline values: CDR1 LNHDA, CDR2 SQIVND (reference sequence). The CDR3 is 16 residues long. The CDR3 bases are TGTGCCAGTAGTACGCGACTAGCGGGAGGTCACCGGGAGCTGTTTTTT. Its translation is CASSTRLAGGHRELFF. The whole variable domain, filled in from reference TRBV19 and TRBJ2-2, reads DGGITQSPKYLFRKEGQNVTLSCEQNLNHDAMYWYRQDPGQGLRLIYYSQIVNDFQKGDIAEGYSVSREKKESFPLTVTSAQKNPTAFYLCASSTRLAGGHRELFFGEGSRLTVL.

The chain has TRBV7-8 and TRBJ2-5; no reliable D call. The CDR3 extends over 14 amino acids. Germline assignment: CDR1 SGHVS and CDR2 FQNEAQ. V lost 1 base, J lost 2 bases, and 8 bases lay in between. This chain's CDR3 is CASSLGRQQETQYF. CDR3 bases: TGTGCCAGCAGCTTAGGACGGCAGCAAGAGACCCAGTACTTC. Using reference TRBV7-8 and TRBJ2-5 for the parts outside the CDR3, the full variable domain is GAGVSQSPRYKVAKRGQDVALRCDPISGHVSLFWYQQALGQGPEFLTYFQNEAQLDKSGLPSDRFFAERPEGSVSTLKIQRTQQEDSAVYLCASSLGRQQETQYFGPGTRLLVL.

The V call is TRBV29-1, the J call TRBJ2-2, with D perhaps given as TRBD1 or TRBD2 (5 bases each). The CDR3 length is 15 residues. The V gene's germline CDR1 is SQVTM and CDR2 ANQGSEA. V lost 8 bases to trimming and J lost 0 bases, with 16 bases between them. CDR3 bases: TGCAGCTCTGGATCCGGGACGGCGAACACCGGGGAGCTGTTTTTT. Translation gives CSSGSGTANTGELFF.

V is TRBV5-5 and J is TRBJ2-1, with 12 bases identical to TRBD2. CDR3 length equals 14 residues. CDR1 SGHKS and CDR2 YYEKEE come from the germline V gene (reference sequence). Unmatched junction bases numbered 5, after V lost 4 bases and J lost 9 bases. DNA of the CDR3: TGTGCCAGCAGCCTCCCGACTAGCGGGGGTGAGCAGTTCTTC. It is translated as CASSLPTSGGEQFF.

The CDR3 protein is CASSEGVQPQHF. As DNA, the CDR3 is TGTGCCAGCAGTGAAGGGGTTCAGCCCCAGCATTTT. The rearrangement links TRBV2 to TRBJ1-5; no clear D gene. The CDR3 runs to 12 residues. Germline V gene data show CDR1 as SNHLY and CDR2 as FYNNEI. With 1 base removed from V and 6 bases from J, the gap between germline ends came to 4 bases.